This record looks at one T cell receptor beta chain sequence and its context. Following a re-call of the 5' RACE reads, TCRdb has one entry per CDR3 protein and lacks DNA. This table holds 500,000 or so distinct CDR3 sequences. The CDR3 spans 15 residues. Germline V gene lookup returns CDR1 DFQATT and CDR2 SNEGSKA (reference sequence). The data were taken from a study of T cells expressing NK-cell markers. The sequenced sample was blood T cells: a sorted CD56 or NKG2C T cell subset, CD4+ or CD8+ T cells, or bulk PBMC T cells (not recorded which). V usage is TRBV20-1 and J usage is TRBJ2-7. The receptor was isolated from a man younger than 35 in good health. CDR3 in amino acids: CSARGPGLDSYEQYF.